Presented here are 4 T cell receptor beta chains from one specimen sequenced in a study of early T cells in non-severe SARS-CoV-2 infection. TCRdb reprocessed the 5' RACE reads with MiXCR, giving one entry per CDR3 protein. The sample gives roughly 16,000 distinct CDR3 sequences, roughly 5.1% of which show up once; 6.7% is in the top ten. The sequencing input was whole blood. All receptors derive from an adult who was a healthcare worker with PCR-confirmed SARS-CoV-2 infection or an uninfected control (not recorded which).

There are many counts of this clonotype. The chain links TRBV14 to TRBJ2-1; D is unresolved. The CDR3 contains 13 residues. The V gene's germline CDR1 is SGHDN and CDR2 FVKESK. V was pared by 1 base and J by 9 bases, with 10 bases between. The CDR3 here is CASSQVAAGEQFF. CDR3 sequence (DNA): TGTGCCAGCAGCCAAGTTGCTGCCGGTGAGCAGTTCTTC.

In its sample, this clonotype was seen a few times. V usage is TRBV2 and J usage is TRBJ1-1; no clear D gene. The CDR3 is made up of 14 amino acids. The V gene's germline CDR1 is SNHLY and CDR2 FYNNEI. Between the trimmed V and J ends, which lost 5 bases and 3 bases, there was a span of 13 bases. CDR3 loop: CASSPRIRDTEAFF. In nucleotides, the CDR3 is TGTGCCAGCAGTCCGCGAATACGGGACACTGAAGCTTTCTTT. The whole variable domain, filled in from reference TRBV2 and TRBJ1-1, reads EPEVTQTPSHQVTQMGQEVILRCVPISNHLYFYWYRQILGQKVEFLVSFYNNEISEKSEIFDDQFSVERPDGSNFTLKIRSTKLEDSAMYFCASSPRIRDTEAFFGQGTRLTVV.

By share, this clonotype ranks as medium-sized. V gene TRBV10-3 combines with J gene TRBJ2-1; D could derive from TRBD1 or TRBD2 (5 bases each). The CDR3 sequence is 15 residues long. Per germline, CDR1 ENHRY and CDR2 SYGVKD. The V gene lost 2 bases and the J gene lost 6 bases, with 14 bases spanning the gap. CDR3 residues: CAISEQGVGSNEQFF. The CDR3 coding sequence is TGTGCCATCAGTGAGCAAGGGGTGGGGAGCAATGAGCAGTTCTTC.

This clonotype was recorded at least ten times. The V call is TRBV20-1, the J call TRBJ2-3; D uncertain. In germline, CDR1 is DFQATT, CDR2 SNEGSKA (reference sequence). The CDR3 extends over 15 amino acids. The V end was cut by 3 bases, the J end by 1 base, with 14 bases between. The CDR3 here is CSASPRSDGTDTQYF. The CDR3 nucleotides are TGCAGTGCTAGCCCCCGCAGCGACGGCACAGATACGCAGTATTTT.